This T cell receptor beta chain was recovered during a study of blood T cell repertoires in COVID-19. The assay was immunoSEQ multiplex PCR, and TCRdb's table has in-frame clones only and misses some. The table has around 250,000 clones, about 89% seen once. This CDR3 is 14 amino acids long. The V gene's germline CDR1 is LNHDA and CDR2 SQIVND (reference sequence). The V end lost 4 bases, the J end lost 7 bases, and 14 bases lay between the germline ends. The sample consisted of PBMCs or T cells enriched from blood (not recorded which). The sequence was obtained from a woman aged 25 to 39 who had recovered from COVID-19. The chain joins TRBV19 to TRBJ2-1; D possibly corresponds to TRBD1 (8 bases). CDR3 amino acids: CASSRQGRENEQFF. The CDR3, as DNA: TGTGCCAGTAGTAGACAGGGGAGGGAGAATGAGCAGTTCTTC.